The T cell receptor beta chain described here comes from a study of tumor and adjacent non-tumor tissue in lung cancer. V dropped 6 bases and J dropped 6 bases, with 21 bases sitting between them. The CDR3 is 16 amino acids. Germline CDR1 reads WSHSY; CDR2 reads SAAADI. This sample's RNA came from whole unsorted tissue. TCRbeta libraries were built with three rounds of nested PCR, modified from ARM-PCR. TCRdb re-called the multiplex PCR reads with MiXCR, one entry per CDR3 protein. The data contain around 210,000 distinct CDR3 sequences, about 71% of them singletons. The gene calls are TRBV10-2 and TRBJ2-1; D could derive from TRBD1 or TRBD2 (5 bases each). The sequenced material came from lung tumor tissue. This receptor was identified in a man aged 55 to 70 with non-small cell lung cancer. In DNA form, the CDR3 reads TGCGCCAGCAGCAGAGGGCTGGGAACAAGGGGCAATGAGCAGTTCTTC. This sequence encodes CASSRGLGTRGNEQFF.